This T cell receptor beta chain is drawn from a study of blood T cell repertoires in COVID-19. A single count supports this clone. There are 13 residues in the CDR3. V was shortened by 5 bases and J by 7 bases, with 11 bases between the two germline ends. CDR1 is ENHRY and CDR2 is SYGVKD in the germline V gene. Clones were sequenced by immunoSEQ multiplex PCR, and TCRdb holds only the in-frame ones, with some missing. The repertoire holds some 120,000 clones, with more than 90% as singletons. The V and J genes are TRBV10-3 and TRBJ1-4; D possibly corresponds to TRBD1 (6 bases). Sequenced: peripheral blood. The receptor comes from a man aged 50 to 60 with active COVID-19. CDR3 sequence reads: CAISRDIGEKLFF. CDR3 coding DNA: TGTGCCATCAGTAGGGACATTGGTGAAAAACTGTTTTTT.